The clone carrying this T cell receptor beta chain was found a few times. These data originate in a study of human T cells and chemical hapten exposure. TCRdb redid the calling of the RACE reads with MiXCR, one entry per CDR3 protein. This table has under 200,000 distinct CDR3 sequences, about 31% appearing once. J was trimmed by 8 bases and V by 4 bases; bases with no gene match: 6. The CDR3 totals 14 residues. Regarding time point: pre-sensitization, week 0. Indicated treatment: therapeutic diphenylcyclopropenone sensitization with weekly scalp DPC. The genes are TRBV12-3 or TRBV12-4 and TRBJ2-2; TRBD1 aligns across 8 bases. This sequence originates from a woman in her 30s with alopecia areata. Some clones in this sample may be carry-over from other donors' samples. The source was whole blood, collected in connection with sensitization to the hapten diphenylcyclopropenone (DPC). The CDR3 sequence is CASSSQGAGGELFF. DNA of the CDR3: TGTGCCAGCAGTTCCCAGGGGGCCGGGGGGGAGCTGTTTTTT.